Listed here are 15 T cell receptor beta chains from one sample, sequenced in a study of PD-1 blockade in classical Hodgkin lymphoma. Clones were sequenced by immunoSEQ multiplex PCR, and TCRdb holds only the in-frame ones, with some missing. The sample has under 50,000 clones; 66% are singletons. Noted time point: cycle 4 day 1 (C4D1), after more than 5 weeks of nivolumab. No patient escaped relapse after autologous stem cell transplantation, and brentuximab vedotin exposure varied. The material sequenced was peripheral blood mononuclear cells (PBMCs), taken before the fourth cycle of nivolumab. These receptor sequences come from a human donor with classical Hodgkin lymphoma.

V is TRBV30 and J is TRBJ1-2; D unclear. The CDR3 has 15 residues. Germline V lookup: CDR1 GTSNPN, CDR2 SVGIG (reference sequence). The germline V and J ends were trimmed by 4 bases and 0 bases, with 15 bases remaining between them. The CDR3 region is CAWTGDGRSNYGYTF. CDR3 nucleotide sequence: TGTGCCTGGACAGGAGACGGGCGTTCTAACTATGGCTACACCTTC.

This clone was seen at least ten times. The chain has TRBV9 and TRBJ1-1; D not resolved. Germline CDR1 reads SGDLS; CDR2 reads YYNGEE. The length of the CDR3 is 13 residues. V dropped 1 base and J dropped 5 bases, with 9 bases sitting between them. CDR3 bases: TGTGCCAGCAGCGTACTCACGTGGACTGAAGCTTTCTTT. The encoded protein is CASSVLTWTEAFF.

The J gene is TRBJ2-7, the V gene TRBV9; D is unresolved. In germline, CDR1 is SGDLS, CDR2 YYNGEE. The CDR3 runs to 15 residues. Trimming shortened V by 0 bases and J by 7 bases, and 17 bases separated the two germline ends. The CDR3 spells CASSVVGQTSSEQYF. The DNA of the CDR3 is TGTGCCAGCAGCGTAGTGGGCCAGACCTCTAGTGAGCAGTACTTC.

The chain joins TRBV6-1 to TRBJ2-5, with 7 bases fitting TRBD2. V was clipped by 3 bases and J by 5 bases; unmatched bases: 6. Germline assignment: CDR1 MNHNS and CDR2 SASEGT. The CDR3 loop spans 14 amino acids. For the CDR3, the DNA is TGTGCCAGCAGTGAGTCTAGCGGTGGGGAGACCCAGTACTTC. Protein: CASSESSGGETQYF.

CDR3 in DNA: TGTGCCAGCAGTTTTGGCAGTCGAAACACCATATATTTT. Protein: CASSFGSRNTIYF. This chain joins TRBV28 and TRBJ1-3; D is unclear. The CDR3 has 13 amino acids. Germline values: CDR1 MDHEN, CDR2 SYDVKM. V was trimmed by 3 bases and J by 5 bases, leaving 8 bases between them. Variable domain in full (rest from reference TRBV28 and TRBJ1-3): DVKVTQSSRYLVKRTGEKVFLECVQDMDHENMFWYRQDPGLGLRLIYFSYDVKMKEKGDIPEGYSVSREKKERFSLILESASTNQTSMYLCASSFGSRNTIYFGEGSWLTVV.

The J gene is TRBJ1-3, the V gene TRBV10-3; D unclear. The germline V gene has CDR1 ENHRY and CDR2 SYGVKD. The CDR3 runs to 15 residues. V lost 4 bases and J 0 bases, leaving 10 bases between the germline ends. CDR3 protein: CAISGSGYSGNTIYF. Here the CDR3 DNA reads TGTGCCATCAGTGGTTCGGGTTACTCTGGAAACACCATATATTTT.

This chain joins TRBV7-2 and TRBJ2-5; TRBD1 agrees at 11 bases. The CDR3 is 15 amino acids. J was trimmed by 8 bases and V by 4 bases; bases with no gene match: 9. Germline V gives CDR1 SGHTA, CDR2 FQGNSA. CDR3 nucleotides: TGTGCCAGCAGCTACGGACAGGGGGCTAAGGGTACCCAGTACTTC. Translated, it gives CASSYGQGAKGTQYF.

The V and J genes are TRBV9 and TRBJ2-5; TRBD2 is a possible D gene (6 bases). The V end was cut by 4 bases, the J end by 0 bases, with 16 bases between. The CDR3 is made up of 16 amino acids. Germline V gene lookup returns CDR1 SGDLS and CDR2 YYNGEE. The CDR3 DNA reads TGTGCCAGCAGCCTTCAGGGAGGTCGGTACCAAGAGACCCAGTACTTC. Translated: CASSLQGGRYQETQYF.

The chain is built from TRBV19 and TRBJ2-1; perhaps TRBD1 as D (6 bases). Per the germline V gene, CDR1 is LNHDA and CDR2 is SQIVND (reference sequence). The CDR3 covers 13 residues. The germline V and J ends were trimmed by 5 bases and 7 bases, with 12 bases remaining between them. The CDR3: CASSWQGGNEQFF. CDR3 nucleotide sequence: TGTGCCAGTAGTTGGCAAGGGGGAAATGAGCAGTTCTTC.

The rearrangement uses TRBV7-7 and TRBJ2-1; TRBD2 aligns across 7 bases. The germline CDR1 and CDR2 sequences are SSHAT and FNYEAQ (reference sequence). The CDR3 consists of 15 residues. The V gene end was trimmed by 5 bases and the J gene end by 0 bases; junction bases not matched to a gene: 4. CDR3 in amino acids: CASSLRGDSYNEQFF. The CDR3 coding sequence is TGTGCCAGCAGCCTCCGGGGGGACTCCTACAATGAGCAGTTCTTC.

This chain connects TRBV9 to TRBJ2-7, with TRBD1 identical over 8 bases. The CDR3 sequence is 15 residues long. Germline lookup yields CDR1 SGDLS and CDR2 YYNGEE. V dropped 5 bases and J dropped 6; count of bases not matched to a gene: 13. For the CDR3, the DNA is TGTGCCAGCAGTCCGATGGGGACAGGCGCTAGCGAGCAGTACTTC. Residues: CASSPMGTGASEQYF.

The J gene is TRBJ2-7, the V gene TRBV6-6; D ambiguous. Germline V CDR1 and CDR2: MNHNY, SVGAGI (reference sequence). V was shortened by 0 bases and J by 5 bases, with 8 bases between the two germline ends. The CDR3 sequence is 13 residues long. Here the CDR3 DNA reads TGTGCCAGCAGTTACTCTCCCAGACACGAGCAGTACTTC. Translating it yields CASSYSPRHEQYF.

The chain has TRBV7-3 and TRBJ2-7; 8 positions match TRBD1. V gave up 5 bases and J gave up 3 bases; unmatched junction bases: 3. The CDR3 length is 13 residues. The germline V gene encodes CDR1 SGHTA and CDR2 FQGTGA. The chain's CDR3 is CASSVGTGYEQYF. CDR3 sequence (DNA): TGTGCCAGCAGCGTCGGGACAGGCTACGAGCAGTACTTC.

The genes are TRBV7-3 and TRBJ2-1, with 7 bases that match TRBD2. The V and J ends lost 2 bases and 0 bases, in that order; junction bases with no gene match: 4. CDR3 size: 16 residues. Per germline, CDR1 SGHTA and CDR2 FQGTGA. CDR3 protein: CASSLGSGPSYNEQFF. CDR3 in DNA: TGTGCCAGCAGCTTAGGTAGCGGGCCCTCCTACAATGAGCAGTTCTTC.

The chain recombines TRBV4-2 with TRBJ2-3; D might be TRBD2 (6 bases). There are 18 residues in the CDR3. The V gene lost 4 bases and the J gene lost 2 bases, with 22 bases spanning the gap. CDR1 LGHNA and CDR2 YNFKEQ come from the germline V gene. The CDR3 loop reads CASSLSGGASKTTDTQYF. The CDR3, as DNA: TGTGCCAGCAGCCTGTCGGGCGGGGCATCTAAGACCACAGATACGCAGTATTTT.